Following are 18 T cell receptor beta chains from one sample sequenced in a study of T cells in localized non-small cell lung cancer. The repertoire was sequenced with immunoSEQ multiplex PCR; TCRdb's copy has only in-frame clones and lacks some. Here the sample spans more than 100,000 clones, around 89% being singletons. The specimen comprised peripheral blood, sampled before any cancer treatment. The receptors here all came from a female donor at least 60 years old with stage I lung adenocarcinoma.

The chain recombines TRBV5-1 with TRBJ2-3, with D tentatively TRBD2 (6 bases). This CDR3 is built from 15 residues. Germline values: CDR1 SGHRS, CDR2 YFSETQ. Deletions cut 4 bases from V and 2 bases from J, with 14 bases between. The CDR3 reads CASSRGSGVTDTQYF. The CDR3 DNA sequence: TGCGCCAGCAGCAGAGGTAGCGGAGTCACAGATACGCAGTATTTT.

The chain links TRBV2 to TRBJ1-4; D is undetermined. There are 13 residues in the CDR3. Deletions cut 6 bases from V and 5 bases from J, with 10 bases between. Germline V gene lookup returns CDR1 SNHLY and CDR2 FYNNEI. This CDR3 is CASSFVGNEKLFF. The CDR3 DNA follows: TGTGCCAGCAGCTTTGTGGGGAATGAAAAACTGTTTTTT.

V usage is TRBV6-5 and J usage is TRBJ2-7; 8 bases match TRBD1. Per germline, CDR1 MNHEY and CDR2 SVGAGI. This CDR3 region has 15 residues. V was clipped by 4 bases and J by 2 bases; unmatched bases: 7. The CDR3 here is CASSFRDRGTYEQYF. The DNA for the CDR3 is TGTGCCAGCAGTTTTCGAGACAGGGGAACCTACGAGCAGTACTTC.

This clone was picked up one time. A read error may account for a junction end that differs from germline. This chain links TRBV28 with TRBJ1-2; D may be TRBD1 (6 bases). Germline lookup yields CDR1 MDHEN and CDR2 SYDVKM. CDR3 length: 12 amino acids. The CDR3 sequence: CASSPRAGECLF. CDR3 nucleotide sequence: TGTGCCAGCAGCCCTAGGGCAGGGGAGTGTCTCTTC.

Written as DNA, the CDR3 is TGTGCCAGCGGGGTGGCGGGACTAGCGGGAGACACCGGGGAGCTGTTTTTT. Translating it yields CASGVAGLAGDTGELFF. The chain carries TRBV28 and TRBJ2-2; TRBD2 matches 14 bases. The CDR3 is 17 amino acids. Germline CDR1 is MDHEN and CDR2 is SYDVKM. The V segment lost 8 bases and the J segment 3 bases; nucleotides outside the gene matches: 8.

J is TRBJ2-5 and V is TRBV6-5; 10 nucleotides match TRBD1. Germline CDR1 reads MNHEY; CDR2 reads SVGAGI. The CDR3 consists of 15 residues. The trim removed 6 bases at V and 6 bases at J, leaving 10 bases unmatched. CDR3 protein: CASSLSGDRGKTQYF. CDR3 bases: TGTGCCAGCAGCTTGAGCGGGGACAGGGGAAAGACCCAGTACTTC.

This chain connects TRBV9 to TRBJ2-7; D assignment may be TRBD1 or TRBD2 (5 bases each). Trimming stripped 4 bases from V and 9 bases from J, with 20 bases between. Germline V gene data show CDR1 as SGDLS and CDR2 as YYNGEE. The CDR3 consists of 14 residues. In DNA, the CDR3 is TGTGCCAGCAGCTTACTCGGGACGGCCTCGGGGCAGTACTTC. Residues: CASSLLGTASGQYF.

CDR3 residues: CASSRTSGRANEQYF. The CDR3 nucleotides read TGTGCCAGCAGTCGAACTAGCGGGAGGGCCAACGAGCAGTACTTC. V gene TRBV6-5 combines with J gene TRBJ2-7; 13 bases line up with TRBD2. Germline V gene lookup returns CDR1 MNHEY and CDR2 SVGAGI. This CDR3 has 15 amino acids. J lost 5 bases, V lost 5 bases, and 6 bases had no gene match.

The chain recombines TRBV7-8 with TRBJ2-3; D unclear. This CDR3 contains 14 residues. CDR1 SGHVS and CDR2 FQNEAQ come from the germline V gene. V was trimmed by 0 bases and J by 2 bases, leaving 6 bases between them. The DNA for the CDR3 is TGTGCCAGCAGCTTAGCGGGAACCACAGATACGCAGTATTTT. Translating gives CASSLAGTTDTQYF.

The rearrangement joins TRBV6-4 to TRBJ2-4, with 7 positions matching TRBD1. The germline gives CDR1 MRHNA, CDR2 SNTAGT. This CDR3 comprises 15 residues. V lost 10 bases and J lost 4; bases outside the gene matches: 13. CDR3 DNA sequence: TGTGCCACGCCCTCGGGACAGCACCATAAAAACATTCAGTACTTC. This gives the protein CATPSGQHHKNIQYF.

V is TRBV7-9 and J is TRBJ1-3; 8 nucleotides match TRBD1. This CDR3 has 14 amino acids. Germline assignment: CDR1 SEHNR and CDR2 FQNEAQ (reference sequence). The V segment lost 3 bases and the J segment 4 bases; nucleotides outside the gene matches: 2. CDR3 loop: CASSFRGQGNTIYF. CDR3 sequence (DNA): TGTGCCAGCAGCTTCAGGGGGCAAGGAAACACCATATATTTT.

The chain couples TRBV28 to TRBJ2-4; TRBD2 matches 7 bases. V shed 3 bases and J 5 bases; nucleotides not matched to a gene: 7. The CDR3 covers 15 residues. Germline lookup yields CDR1 MDHEN and CDR2 SYDVKM. The CDR3 sequence is CASSLAGVLENIQYF. The DNA for the CDR3 is TGTGCCAGCAGTTTGGCGGGAGTTCTGGAAAACATTCAGTACTTC.

V gene TRBV7-3 combines with J gene TRBJ1-5; no clear D. The germline V and J ends were trimmed by 1 base and 4 bases, with 5 bases remaining between them. The CDR3 length is 13 residues. Germline CDR1 SGHTA, CDR2 FQGTGA. The CDR3 bases are TGTGCCAGCAGCTTAAGTCCAAATCAGCCCCAGCATTTT. Encoded protein: CASSLSPNQPQHF.

This chain joins TRBV30 and TRBJ1-5; D is unresolved. Between the trimmed V and J ends, which lost 0 bases and 7 bases, there was a span of 19 bases. Germline V gives CDR1 GTSNPN, CDR2 SVGIG (reference sequence). The CDR3 spans 16 residues. CDR3 loop: CAWSVSGGGSNQPQHF. The CDR3 nucleotides read TGTGCCTGGAGTGTCTCGGGAGGTGGGTCCAACCAGCCCCAGCATTTT.

A few counts support this clone. The genes are TRBV18 and TRBJ2-7, with TRBD2 identical over 11 bases. Per germline, CDR1 KGHSH and CDR2 LQKENI. This CDR3 is 14 amino acids long. Trimming took 10 bases from V and 6 from J; bases not matched to a gene: 11. The CDR3 DNA is TGTGCCACCAGAGGACTAGCGGGCTCCGGCGAGCAGTACTTC. Its translation: CATRGLAGSGEQYF. The full variable domain, rest sourced from reference TRBV18 and TRBJ2-7, is NAGVMQNPRHLVRRRGQEARLRCSPMKGHSHVYWYRQLPEEGLKFMVYLQKENIIDESGMPKERFSAEFPKEGPSILRIQQVVRGDSAAYFCATRGLAGSGEQYFGPGTRLTVT.

The chain employs TRBV7-3 and TRBJ2-2; no clear D. The germline gives CDR1 SGHTA, CDR2 FQGTGA. CDR3 size: 14 residues. V gave up 7 bases and J gave up 1 base, with 10 bases separating them. The CDR3 protein is CASKMSRNTGELFF. CDR3 nucleotide sequence: TGTGCCAGCAAGATGAGCAGGAACACCGGGGAGCTGTTTTTT.

V usage is TRBV2 and J usage is TRBJ2-1; TRBD2 matches at 11 bases. Looked up from germline, CDR1 is SNHLY and CDR2 is FYNNEI. The length of the CDR3 is 14 residues. Trimming took 7 bases from V and 6 from J; bases not matched to a gene: 5. DNA for the CDR3: TGTGCCAGCAAGGGACTAGCGGTACTCAATGAGCAGTTCTTC. Amino acid sequence: CASKGLAVLNEQFF.

The chain employs TRBV6-5 and TRBJ2-1, with a possible D match to TRBD2 (7 bases). Trimming shortened V by 2 bases and J by 9 bases, and 11 bases separated the two germline ends. The CDR3 has 13 residues. Germline V gives CDR1 MNHEY, CDR2 SVGAGI. Written as DNA, the CDR3 is TGTGCCAGCAGTTACGGGGGGGCCGGTGAGCAGTTCTTC. It specifies CASSYGGAGEQFF.